This record concerns one T cell receptor beta chain sequence. This sample was included in a study of T cell changes during pregnancy in multiple sclerosis. The method was immunoSEQ multiplex PCR; TCRdb's version includes in-frame clones alone and lacks a portion of them. Counted here are tens of thousands of clones, 88% occurring once; the ten biggest clones make up 5.5% to 6%. The CDR3 length is 15 residues. V gave up 4 bases and J gave up 9 bases, with 21 bases separating them. Germline CDR1 SNHLY, CDR2 FYNNEI. The rearrangement joins TRBV2 to TRBJ1-2; no firm D call. The material was CD8+ T cells from peripheral blood mononuclear cells, obtained after pregnancy. The TCR originated in a female donor in good health, enrolled as a control in a pregnancy study. The CDR3 sequence is CASSGIDNTQRSYTF. The CDR3 DNA follows: TGTGCCAGCAGTGGAATCGACAACACCCAAAGGAGCTACACCTTC.